The 22 T cell receptor beta chains below were found in one sample sequenced in a study of Graves' ophthalmopathy and Graves' hyperthyroidism. Amplified TCR beta CDR3 regions were obtained using RNA transcripts as template. Second-round multiplex PCR followed a first-round RT-PCR using HTBI primers. TCRdb re-called the multiplex PCR reads through MiXCR, storing one row per CDR3 protein. Among nearly 400,000 distinct CDR3 sequences listed, approximately 20% were seen once. Sample: peripheral blood. These receptor sequences come from a woman between 18 and 29 years old with Graves' ophthalmopathy.

This clonotype was recorded only once. The chain uses TRBV20-1 and TRBJ2-7; 7 nucleotides match TRBD1. Germline loops: CDR1 DFQATT, CDR2 SNEGSKA (reference sequence). V was pared by 6 bases and J by 2 bases, with 10 bases of the junction left unmatched. The length of the CDR3 is 14 residues. CDR3 bases: TGCAGTGCCCGAGAGATGACAGGGCCCTACGAGCAGTACTTC. Its translation: CSAREMTGPYEQYF.

The CDR3 reads CASPRQGGGPQHF. The CDR3 bases are TGTGCTAGCCCTCGACAGGGGGGGGGGCCCCAGCATTTT. The genes are TRBV6-1 and TRBJ1-5; 9 nucleotides match TRBD1. The CDR3 runs 13 residues. Germline V gene lookup returns CDR1 MNHNS and CDR2 SASEGT.

This clonotype was observed at least ten times. This chain links TRBV10-3 with TRBJ1-2; TRBD1 agrees at 8 bases. Germline trimming cut 9 bases from V and 4 bases from J; bases unmatched to any gene: 7. This CDR3 contains 13 residues. The V gene's germline CDR1 is ENHRY and CDR2 SYGVKD. The CDR3 loop is CAMLGDRSYGYTF. Here the CDR3 DNA reads TGTGCCATGTTAGGGGACAGGAGCTATGGCTACACCTTC.

For the CDR3, the DNA is TGTGCCAGCAGGACACACGAGCAGTACTTC. Encoded protein: CASRTHEQYF. The rearrangement joins TRBV6-5 to TRBJ2-7; D unresolved. Trimming removed 6 bases from V and 5 bases from J, with 5 bases in between. Germline CDR1 reads MNHEY; CDR2 reads SVGAGI. The CDR3 totals 10 residues.

This clonotype has at least ten counts. The chain employs TRBV27 and TRBJ2-4; no reliable D call. Germline values: CDR1 MNHEY, CDR2 SMNVEV (reference sequence). Trimming took off 2 bases at V and 0 bases at J, with 11 bases between the two ends. The CDR3 spans 16 residues. The CDR3 region is CASSLGLALAKNIQYF. The DNA for the CDR3 is TGTGCCAGCAGTTTAGGGCTCGCCCTAGCCAAAAACATTCAGTACTTC.

Many counts were recorded for this clonotype. The chain is built from TRBV10-3 and TRBJ2-7, with unresolved D. In germline, CDR1 is ENHRY, CDR2 SYGVKD. This CDR3 region has 13 residues. V was pared by 3 bases and J by 1 base, with 7 bases between. The CDR3 sequence: CAISELKSYEQYF. In nucleotides, the CDR3 is TGTGCCATCAGTGAATTAAAATCCTACGAGCAGTACTTC.

As to this clonotype: Given a much more abundant clone one base away, this may be a read error. The chain couples TRBV12-3 or TRBV12-4 to TRBJ2-5, with TRBD1 identical over 7 bases. This CDR3 is built from 12 residues. CDR3: CASGRTGETRYF. CDR3 coding DNA: TGTGCCAGCGGTCGGACAGGCGAGACCCGGTACTTC.

This clonotype has only a few counts. The chain is built from TRBV20-1 and TRBJ2-7; TRBD1 aligns across 8 bases. From germline, CDR1 is DFQATT and CDR2 SNEGSKA (reference sequence). The CDR3 runs 12 residues. The J segment lost 7 bases and the V segment lost 7 bases, leaving 9 bases of the junction unmatched. The CDR3 spells CSGKQGVAEQYF. CDR3 DNA sequence: TGCAGTGGGAAACAGGGGGTGGCGGAGCAGTACTTC.

The chain couples TRBV30 to TRBJ1-6; 8 nucleotides match TRBD1. CDR3 length: 14 residues. V lost 5 bases and J lost 15; bases outside the gene matches: 15. CDR1 is GTSNPN, CDR2 SVGIG, per germline (reference sequence). CDR3 sequence (DNA): TGTGCCTGGTCTACCGGGACAGGCTCTCTGGGCCTCCACTTT. Its protein product is CAWSTGTGSLGLHF.

This clonotype came up many times. The CDR3 protein is CASRPRQGPTYSNQPQHF. The DNA of the CDR3 is TGTGCCAGCAGACCAAGACAGGGGCCGACTTATAGCAATCAGCCCCAGCATTTT. V is TRBV6-4 and J is TRBJ1-5; 8 nucleotides align to TRBD1. The J segment lost 0 bases and the V segment lost 6 bases, leaving 13 bases of the junction unmatched. The CDR3 totals 18 residues. The V gene's germline CDR1 is MRHNA and CDR2 SNTAGT.

This clonotype occurred many times. The V and J genes are TRBV19 and TRBJ2-7, with D perhaps TRBD1 (6 bases). The CDR3 has 15 amino acids. CDR1 is LNHDA, CDR2 SQIVND, per germline (reference sequence). Trimming shortened V by 3 bases and J by 4 bases, and 16 bases separated the two germline ends. CDR3 nucleotides: TGTGCCAGTAGTATTCAGGACAGCTGGCCATACGAGCAGTACTTC. It encodes CASSIQDSWPYEQYF.

This clonotype has ten or more counts. This chain uses TRBV6-2 or TRBV6-3 with TRBJ2-5; 12 bases line up with TRBD2. The V gene end was trimmed by 6 bases and the J gene end by 3 bases; junction bases not matched to a gene: 17. The CDR3 length is 19 residues. Germline lookup yields CDR1 MNHEY and CDR2 SVGEGT. As DNA, the CDR3 is TGTGCCAGCAGACAACCCAGGGAGACTAGCGGGAGCGTGAAAGAGACCCAGTACTTC. Its protein product is CASRQPRETSGSVKETQYF.

This clonotype was found many times. The chain employs TRBV4-3 and TRBJ1-2; D remains ambiguous. V was cut by 0 bases and J by 6 bases, with 8 bases left in between. Germline values: CDR1 LGHNA, CDR2 YSLEER. The CDR3 contains 13 residues. CDR3 bases: TGCGCCAGCAGCCAAGAGGGAGGGAATGGCTACACCTTC. It codes for CASSQEGGNGYTF.

This clonotype showed up many times. The V gene is TRBV12-3 or TRBV12-4, the J gene TRBJ1-1; TRBD1 matches at 8 bases. Unmatched junction bases numbered 2, after V lost 2 bases and J lost 3 bases. This CDR3 has 14 amino acids. The CDR3 bases are TGTGCCAGCAGTTTACAGGGGGCATACACTGAAGCTTTCTTT. Translated: CASSLQGAYTEAFF.

This clonotype was counted ten times or more. The chain combines TRBV6-2 or TRBV6-3 with TRBJ1-1; 10 nucleotides line up with TRBD1. CDR3 length: 16 amino acids. V shed 5 bases and J 4 bases; nucleotides not matched to a gene: 10. The V gene's germline CDR1 is MNHEY and CDR2 SVGEGT. The CDR3 DNA follows: TGTGCCAGCAGTGACCCCATAAGGACAGGGGGCACTGAAGCTTTCTTT. Translation gives CASSDPIRTGGTEAFF.

Many counts were recorded for this clonotype. This chain joins TRBV7-6 and TRBJ1-6; D uncertain. The V gene's germline CDR1 is SGHVS and CDR2 FNYEAQ. The CDR3 extends over 14 amino acids. Trimming cost V 5 bases and J 0 bases, with 5 bases left between them. CDR3 residues: CASSPSSYNSPLHF. DNA of the CDR3: TGTGCCAGCAGCCCCTCCTCCTATAATTCACCCCTCCACTTT.

This rearrangement joins TRBV7-2 to TRBJ2-5; 10 bases map to TRBD2. The CDR3 is 16 amino acids. Germline CDR1 is SGHTA and CDR2 is FQGNSA. Trimming cost V 4 bases and J 5 bases; bases outside gene matches: 10. CDR3 nucleotide sequence: TGTGCCAGCAGCTCACGTTTGAGCGGGGGGGCCGAGACCCAGTACTTC. Amino acid sequence: CASSSRLSGGAETQYF.

This chain joins TRBV20-1 and TRBJ1-1; D is unresolved. Per the germline V gene, CDR1 is DFQATT and CDR2 is SNEGSKA (reference sequence). CDR3 length equals 15 residues. The germline V and J ends were trimmed by 6 bases and 4 bases, with 21 bases remaining between them. The CDR3: CSANPGRTPGTEAFF. The CDR3 bases are TGCAGTGCAAACCCGGGCCGAACCCCGGGCACTGAAGCTTTCTTT.

This clonotype was detected ten times or more. The V and J genes are TRBV28 and TRBJ2-7, with a tentative D call TRBD2 (6 bases). The CDR3 sequence is 15 residues long. The germline V and J ends were trimmed by 7 bases and 0 bases, with 16 bases remaining between them. Germline lookup yields CDR1 MDHEN and CDR2 SYDVKM. Here the CDR3 DNA reads TGTGCCAGCAATAAGGCTAGCGAGAGCTCCTACGAGCAGTACTTC. It codes for CASNKASESSYEQYF.

There are many counts of this clonotype. The rearrangement joins TRBV7-3 to TRBJ2-5; D gene ambiguous. V was trimmed by 5 bases and J by 5 bases, leaving 18 bases between them. Looked up from germline, CDR1 is SGHTA and CDR2 is FQGTGA. The CDR3 extends over 15 amino acids. CDR3 sequence: CASSIGQTPGETQYF. The DNA of the CDR3 is TGTGCCAGCAGCATAGGGCAGACCCCTGGGGAGACCCAGTACTTC. The whole variable domain, remainder taken from reference TRBV7-3 and TRBJ2-5, is GAGVSQTPSNKVTEKGKYVELRCDPISGHTALYWYRQSLGQGPEFLIYFQGTGAADDSGLPNDRFFAVRPEGSVSTLKIQRTERGDSAVYLCASSIGQTPGETQYFGPGTRLLVL.

This clonotype was counted many times. V gene TRBV7-2 combines with J gene TRBJ1-2, with 10 bases aligning to TRBD1. This CDR3 region has 15 residues. Germline V lookup: CDR1 SGHTA, CDR2 FQGNSA. The V segment lost 3 bases and the J segment 0 bases; nucleotides outside the gene matches: 1. In DNA form, the CDR3 reads TGTGCCAGCAGCTTGGACAGGGGGGCTAACTATGGCTACACCTTC. Amino acid sequence: CASSLDRGANYGYTF. The whole variable domain, remainder taken from reference TRBV7-2 and TRBJ1-2, is GAGVSQSPSNKVTEKGKDVELRCDPISGHTALYWYRQSLGQGLEFLIYFQGNSAPDKSGLPSDRFSAERTGGSVSTLTIQRTQQEDSAVYLCASSLDRGANYGYTFGSGTRLTVV.

This clonotype was seen at least ten times. The chain employs TRBV28 and TRBJ1-5; 9 nucleotides align to TRBD1. Losses at the gene ends were 9 bases for V and 5 bases for J; bases not matched to a gene: 17. Looked up from germline, CDR1 is MDHEN and CDR2 is SYDVKM. The CDR3 is 17 amino acids. CDR3: CASGRRVHGTGYQPQHF. CDR3 DNA: TGTGCCAGTGGCCGGCGGGTCCACGGGACAGGGTATCAGCCCCAGCATTTT.